Listed below are T cell receptor beta chains from one sample, sequenced in a study of cytomegalovirus exposure and HLA in healthy donors. The data were produced by immunoSEQ multiplex PCR, yet TCRdb's version contains in-frame clones alone and is incomplete. The sample contains tens of thousands of clones, roughly 79% of which appear only once. Sequenced sample: PBMCs. The receptors stem from a woman in her twenties or thirties in good health and CMV-seronegative. Both conserved end residues are part of each CDR3. D genes are given only for firm matches. Size is stated for part of the rows, as once, few or many counts, or as a class when the clone is expanded.

-	TRBD1	15	TRBV2	TRBJ1-2	TGTGCCAGCAGCCAGGGGGCTATGAGTACGAATGGCTACACCTTC	CASSQGAMSTNGYTF
-	-	12	TRBV30	TRBJ2-3	TGTGCCTGGAGCCGCAGGGGAGATACGCAGTATTTT	CAWSRRGDTQYF
-	TRBD2	16	TRBV5-1	TRBJ2-1	TGCGCCAGCAGCTTTGGACTAGCGGGAGTATACAATGAGCAGTTCTTC	CASSFGLAGVYNEQFF
few	-	15	TRBV6-5	TRBJ2-7	TGTGCCAGCAGTTACGTTGCGGGGGCCAGCTACGAGCAGTACTTC	CASSYVAGASYEQYF
-	TRBD1	15	TRBV15	TRBJ2-7	TGTGCCACCAGCAGAGATCCGGGACAGAACTACGAGCAGTACTTC	CATSRDPGQNYEQYF
-	-	19	TRBV4-2	TRBJ2-7	TGTGCCAGCAGCCAAGATCTGATTAGCGGAACCGACGTTGGCTACGAGCAGTACTTC	CASSQDLISGTDVGYEQYF
once	TRBD2	19	TRBV5-4	TRBJ2-1	TGTGCCAGCAGCTTGGCGGCTAGCGGGAGGGCCGGGGAATCCAATGAGCAGTTCTTC	CASSLAASGRAGESNEQFF
few	TRBD2	16	TRBV30	TRBJ2-1	TGTGCTCTTGACCCCCTTCTAGCGGGAGAGGGGAATGAGCAGTTCTTC	CALDPLLAGEGNEQFF
-	TRBD1	12	TRBV28	TRBJ1-1	TGTGCCAGCAGTTTTGGGACAGCTAAAGCTTTCTTT	CASSFGTAKAFF
-	-	15	TRBV10-3	TRBJ1-4	TGTGCCATCAGTGAATCGATAGGGGGTGTGGAAAAACTGTTTTTT	CAISESIGGVEKLFF
once	TRBD2	14	TRBV4-3	TRBJ2-7	TGCGCCAGCAGCCGGGGACTAGCATCCTTCGAGCAGTACTTC	CASSRGLASFEQYF
-	-	14	TRBV9	TRBJ2-3	TGTGCCAGCAGCGGGGATCAAGGGGGAGATACGCAGTATTTT	CASSGDQGGDTQYF
-	-	13	TRBV7-3	TRBJ2-5	TGTGCCAGCAGCTTTGGGCGGGAAGAGACCCAGTACTTC	CASSFGREETQYF
-	-	13	TRBV2	TRBJ2-2	TGTGCCAGCAGTGGACAGGCCCCCGGGGAGCTGTTTTTT	CASSGQAPGELFF
-	-	17	TRBV5-4	TRBJ2-1	TGTGCCAGCAGCTTGGGGGGCTCAGCCCTCCTTTACAATGAGCAGTTCTTC	CASSLGGSALLYNEQFF
-	-	13	TRBV27	TRBJ2-5	TGTGCCAGCAGTCAACGGACAGAAGAGACCCAGTACTTC	CASSQRTEETQYF
-	-	13	TRBV10-3	TRBJ2-3	TGTGCCATCAGTGGTAGCAGCACAGATACGCAGTATTTT	CAISGSSTDTQYF
-	TRBD1	15	TRBV30	TRBJ2-7	TGTGCCTGGAGTGGAGGACAGGACCGAGCCTACGAGCAGTACTTC	CAWSGGQDRAYEQYF